The 31 T cell receptor beta chains in this list originate from one sample, sequenced in a study of cytomegalovirus exposure and HLA in healthy donors. This PCR relied on a set of 60 Vbeta primers and 13 Jbeta primers. Measured with immunoSEQ multiplex PCR; TCRdb has only the in-frame clones, and not every one. The repertoire holds some 89,000 clones, with about four fifths as singletons. Sequencing was performed on PBMCs. These receptor sequences come from a woman in her twenties or thirties in good health and CMV-seronegative.

This chain joins TRBV28 and TRBJ1-5, with D perhaps matching TRBD1 (6 bases). V dropped 5 bases and J dropped 5 bases, with 10 bases sitting between them. The germline gives CDR1 MDHEN, CDR2 SYDVKM. This CDR3 has 13 amino acids. In nucleotides, the CDR3 is TGTGCCAGCAGTAACAGGGTGGATCAGCCCCAGCATTTT. Translation: CASSNRVDQPQHF.

The chain has TRBV5-1 and TRBJ2-1; D might be TRBD2 (5 bases). The CDR3 spans 14 residues. V lost 2 bases and J 6 bases, leaving 12 bases between the germline ends. Germline V gene sequence: CDR1 SGHRS, CDR2 YFSETQ. The CDR3, as DNA: TGCGCCAGCAGCTTCCTAGCCACCTCCAATGAGCAGTTCTTC. Translating it yields CASSFLATSNEQFF.

The V gene is TRBV28, the J gene TRBJ2-2, with 11 bases that match TRBD2. The V segment lost 3 bases and the J segment 6 bases; nucleotides outside the gene matches: 12. The CDR3 length is 18 residues. Germline CDR1 reads MDHEN; CDR2 reads SYDVKM. CDR3 sequence reads: CASSLLLSASGRSGELFF. The DNA for the CDR3 is TGTGCCAGCAGTTTGCTCCTATCGGCTAGCGGGAGGTCCGGGGAGCTGTTTTTT.

This clone appeared a few times. The chain is built from TRBV5-1 and TRBJ1-3; 7 positions agree with TRBD1. CDR3 length: 16 residues. Germline V CDR1 and CDR2: SGHRS, YFSETQ. V gave up 4 bases and J gave up 0 bases; unmatched junction bases: 7. CDR3 protein: CASSRTGATSGNTIYF. CDR3 DNA sequence: TGCGCCAGCAGCAGGACAGGAGCTACCTCTGGAAACACCATATATTTT.

The chain recombines TRBV11-2 with TRBJ1-1; a possible D gene is TRBD1 (6 bases). Germline CDR1 reads SGHAT; CDR2 reads FQNNGV. The CDR3 consists of 14 residues. V lost 5 bases and J lost 4, with 14 bases in between. The CDR3: CASSTGNWGTEAFF. CDR3 bases: TGTGCCAGCAGCACAGGGAACTGGGGCACTGAAGCTTTCTTT.

The V call is TRBV7-8, the J call TRBJ2-7, with D maybe TRBD2 (5 bases). The CDR3 extends over 13 amino acids. Trimming took off 3 bases at V and 7 bases at J, with 13 bases between the two ends. Germline V gives CDR1 SGHVS, CDR2 FQNEAQ. In DNA, the CDR3 is TGTGCCAGCAGCTTGGGGAGTCTGGGTGAGCAGTACTTC. Translated, it gives CASSLGSLGEQYF.

V gene TRBV5-1 combines with J gene TRBJ2-5; 8 positions match TRBD2. The assigned J gene may be wrong: the sequence end matches TRBJ2-7 better. Germline loops: CDR1 SGHRS, CDR2 YFSETQ. This CDR3 spans 18 amino acids. CDR3 coding DNA: TGCGCCAGCAGCTCCGGCCTCACTGGGGGCGGGAGGACCTACGAGCAGTACTTC. Translation gives CASSSGLTGGGRTYEQYF.

This clone was detected only a few times. The chain is built from TRBV28 and TRBJ2-3; tentatively, D is TRBD2 (6 bases). V was pared by 5 bases and J by 3 bases, with 18 bases between. Germline V gene sequence: CDR1 MDHEN, CDR2 SYDVKM. The CDR3 has 16 residues. CDR3 residues: CASSPPGLSGTDTQYF. The CDR3, as DNA: TGTGCCAGCAGTCCGCCGGGACTGAGTGGGACAGATACGCAGTATTTT.

This rearrangement joins TRBV25-1 to TRBJ2-1; 11 bases line up with TRBD2. The CDR3 runs 15 residues. Per germline, CDR1 MGHDK and CDR2 SYGVNS. V gave up 7 bases and J gave up 4 bases; unmatched junction bases: 6. The CDR3 loop is CASTETSGMYNEQFF. DNA for the CDR3: TGTGCCAGCACCGAGACTAGCGGGATGTACAATGAGCAGTTCTTC.

This chain uses TRBV7-6 with TRBJ1-2, with TRBD1 matching 7 bases. The germline V gene has CDR1 SGHVS and CDR2 FNYEAQ. The CDR3 covers 14 residues. The ends lost 5 bases at V and 8 bases at J; junction bases unmatched: 11. CDR3 residues: CASSPTQTGNGYTF. In DNA form, the CDR3 reads TGTGCCAGCAGCCCAACCCAGACAGGGAACGGCTACACCTTC.

The J gene is TRBJ2-7, the V gene TRBV6-1; 7 bases are a match to TRBD1. This CDR3 comprises 16 residues. CDR1 MNHNS and CDR2 SASEGT come from the germline V gene. J gave up 2 bases and V 1 base, and 8 bases lay outside the gene matches. The CDR3 DNA reads as TGTGCCAGCAGTGAAGGAGGGACAGTACTAGCCTACGAGCAGTACTTC. Protein sequence: CASSEGGTVLAYEQYF.

The rearrangement joins TRBV7-2 to TRBJ2-7, with a tentative D call TRBD1 (6 bases). The ends were cut back, 2 bases at V and 3 bases at J, with 14 bases in the middle. Germline values: CDR1 SGHTA, CDR2 FQGNSA. The CDR3 is 15 residues long. The CDR3: CASSLLGRGYYEQYF. The CDR3 nucleotides read TGTGCCAGCAGCTTATTGGGCAGGGGTTACTACGAGCAGTACTTC.

The chain is built from TRBV19 and TRBJ2-1; TRBD2 might be the D (6 bases). The CDR3 totals 13 residues. V was pared by 6 bases and J by 8 bases, with 14 bases between. Germline V gene sequence: CDR1 LNHDA, CDR2 SQIVND (reference sequence). In nucleotides, the CDR3 is TGTGCCAGTAGGAGACTAGGGTCAGATGAGCAGTTCTTC. This sequence encodes CASRRLGSDEQFF.

This sequence joins TRBV28 and TRBJ2-7; 8 nucleotides agree with TRBD1. This CDR3 is 15 amino acids long. Germline-derived CDR1 and CDR2 are MDHEN and SYDVKM. V was pared by 5 bases and J by 7 bases, with 13 bases of the junction left unmatched. This CDR3 reads CASSTGTGRSREQYF. The CDR3 region has the DNA TGTGCCAGCAGTACCGGGACAGGTCGGTCTAGGGAGCAGTACTTC.

This clone was counted between two and nine times. V usage is TRBV30 and J usage is TRBJ1-5; D possibly corresponds to TRBD1 (5 bases). The V and J ends lost 4 bases and 5 bases respectively, with 12 bases between them. The CDR3 contains 13 residues. The germline V gene encodes CDR1 GTSNPN and CDR2 SVGIG (reference sequence). The CDR3 loop is CAWTVGLDQPQHF. The CDR3 DNA sequence: TGTGCCTGGACGGTGGGGCTCGATCAGCCCCAGCATTTT.

CDR3 DNA sequence: TGTGCCAGCAGTTACCAGGGGGCGAGCACAGATACGCAGTATTTT. It yields the protein CASSYQGASTDTQYF. The genes are TRBV6-5 and TRBJ2-3; 8 nucleotides agree with TRBD1. Germline V CDR1 and CDR2: MNHEY, SVGAGI. V was pared by 2 bases and J by 0 bases, with 1 base of the junction left unmatched. The CDR3 is 15 residues long.

The chain is built from TRBV7-9 and TRBJ2-3; the match to TRBD1 covers 7 bases. Germline-derived CDR1 and CDR2 are SEHNR and FQNEAQ (reference sequence). J lost 3 bases, V lost 5 bases, and 8 bases had no gene match. The CDR3 consists of 15 residues. The CDR3 sequence is CASSADRAGTDTQYF. For the CDR3, the DNA is TGTGCCAGCAGCGCCGACAGGGCTGGAACAGATACGCAGTATTTT.

The chain links TRBV2 to TRBJ1-5, with TRBD1 identical over 8 bases. This CDR3 has 15 residues. Germline CDR1 SNHLY, CDR2 FYNNEI. Unmatched junction bases numbered 8, after V lost 6 bases and J lost 4 bases. The CDR3 protein is CASRFEQGGNQPQHF. CDR3 DNA: TGTGCCAGCAGATTTGAACAGGGGGGGAATCAGCCCCAGCATTTT.

This chain links TRBV7-8 with TRBJ2-7, with D maybe TRBD2 (6 bases). Per the germline V gene, CDR1 is SGHVS and CDR2 is FQNEAQ. The CDR3 consists of 15 residues. V was trimmed by 1 base and J by 1 base, leaving 11 bases between them. The CDR3 DNA reads TGTGCCAGCAGCTTAGGGTTCGGGAGTTCCTACGAGCAGTACTTC. It translates to CASSLGFGSSYEQYF.

This sequence joins TRBV28 and TRBJ2-5, with TRBD2 identical over 11 bases. CDR3 length equals 16 residues. Germline CDR1 is MDHEN and CDR2 is SYDVKM. Trimming removed 2 bases from V and 5 bases from J; junction bases left unmatched: 7. The CDR3 region is CASSLIVAGGHETQYF. The CDR3 bases are TGTGCCAGCAGTTTAATTGTAGCGGGAGGGCATGAGACCCAGTACTTC.

The genes are TRBV11-2 and TRBJ2-3; TRBD2 agrees at 8 bases. The CDR3 covers 16 residues. Germline V gene sequence: CDR1 SGHAT, CDR2 FQNNGV. Trimming at V came to 3 bases and at J to 0 bases, leaving 5 bases not matched to a gene. DNA of the CDR3: TGTGCCAGCAGCTTGAAGAGCGGGGGCAGCACAGATACGCAGTATTTT. The encoded protein is CASSLKSGGSTDTQYF. The full variable domain, with the rest looked up from reference TRBV11-2 and TRBJ2-3, is EAGVAQSPRYKIIEKRQSVAFWCNPISGHATLYWYQQILGQGPKLLIQFQNNGVVDDSQLPKDRFSAERLKGVDSTLKIQPAKLEDSAVYLCASSLKSGGSTDTQYFGPGTRLTVL.

This clone was seen a few times. The rearrangement joins TRBV28 to TRBJ2-7; 9 bases line up with TRBD2. The CDR3 is 13 amino acids. Germline V CDR1 and CDR2: MDHEN, SYDVKM. V gave up 10 bases and J gave up 3 bases; unmatched junction bases: 7. The CDR3 loop is CATDRSGSYEQYF. As DNA, the CDR3 is TGTGCCACCGACCGTAGCGGGAGCTACGAGCAGTACTTC.

The chain carries TRBV5-1 and TRBJ2-7; 11 bases align to TRBD2. J was trimmed by 4 bases and V by 5 bases; bases with no gene match: 8. CDR1 is SGHRS, CDR2 YFSETQ, per germline. The length of the CDR3 is 15 residues. As DNA, the CDR3 is TGCGCCAGCAGGGACCTAGGGACTAGCGGATACGAGCAGTACTTC. It encodes CASRDLGTSGYEQYF.

V is TRBV7-6 and J is TRBJ2-5, with D maybe TRBD1 (5 bases). V was trimmed by 1 base and J by 5 bases, leaving 14 bases between them. The CDR3 runs 15 residues. Germline V lookup: CDR1 SGHVS, CDR2 FNYEAQ. The chain's CDR3 is CASSLVRQGGETQYF. The CDR3 DNA sequence: TGTGCCAGCAGCTTAGTGCGGCAGGGTGGGGAGACCCAGTACTTC. The whole variable domain, remainder taken from reference TRBV7-6 and TRBJ2-5, is GAGVSQSPRYKVTKRGQDVALRCDPISGHVSLYWYRQALGQGPEFLTYFNYEAQQDKSGLPNDRFSAERPEGSISTLTIQRTEQRDSAMYRCASSLVRQGGETQYFGPGTRLLVL.

V usage is TRBV7-2 and J usage is TRBJ2-7, with D maybe TRBD2 (6 bases). Per the germline V gene, CDR1 is SGHTA and CDR2 is FQGNSA. Trimming removed 5 bases at V and 3 bases at J, with 17 bases between. The CDR3 has 15 residues. CDR3 residues: CASSPGVGRRYEQYF. The CDR3, as DNA: TGTGCCAGCAGCCCCGGAGTTGGGAGGCGCTACGAGCAGTACTTC.

V and J are TRBV7-8 and TRBJ1-3; D ambiguous. Germline-derived CDR1 and CDR2 are SGHVS and FQNEAQ. This CDR3 region has 15 residues. Trimming took off 5 bases at V and 0 bases at J, with 11 bases between the two ends. Here the CDR3 DNA reads TGTGCCAGCAGCCGAACTCTGAGCTCTGGAAACACCATATATTTT. Translating gives CASSRTLSSGNTIYF. Variable domain in full (rest from reference TRBV7-8 and TRBJ1-3): GAGVSQSPRYKVAKRGQDVALRCDPISGHVSLFWYQQALGQGPEFLTYFQNEAQLDKSGLPSDRFFAERPEGSVSTLKIQRTQQEDSAVYLCASSRTLSSGNTIYFGEGSWLTVV.

The chain recombines TRBV27 with TRBJ1-1, with D maybe TRBD1 (5 bases). Germline V lookup: CDR1 MNHEY, CDR2 SMNVEV (reference sequence). Trimming cost V 4 bases and J 3 bases, with 15 bases left between them. CDR3 length equals 15 residues. The CDR3 region is CASSSGRGNYTEAFF. The CDR3, as DNA: TGTGCCAGCAGTTCTGGGCGGGGGAATTACACTGAAGCTTTCTTT.

The rearrangement joins TRBV5-6 to TRBJ2-3, with 9 nucleotides matching TRBD1. Germline V CDR1 and CDR2: SGHDT, YYEEEE. V trimming: 4 bases; J trimming: 2 bases; junction bases outside the gene matches: 5. The CDR3 is made up of 15 amino acids. This CDR3 reads CASSRDRALTDTQYF. The CDR3 region has the DNA TGTGCCAGCAGCAGGGACAGGGCCCTCACAGATACGCAGTATTTT.

The CDR3 is CASSAETSTDTQYF. In DNA form, the CDR3 reads TGTGCCAGCAGTGCAGAGACTAGCACAGATACGCAGTATTTT. The rearrangement uses TRBV6-1 and TRBJ2-3, with D hard to call. This CDR3 contains 14 residues. V lost 4 bases, J lost 0 bases, and 8 bases lay in between. Per the germline V gene, CDR1 is MNHNS and CDR2 is SASEGT.

The sample holds a few counts of this clone. The chain combines TRBV9 with TRBJ2-7, with 7 bases lining up with TRBD2. The CDR3 contains 16 residues. With V trimmed by 0 bases and J by 2 bases, 8 bases remained unmatched. In germline, CDR1 is SGDLS, CDR2 YYNGEE. This CDR3 reads CASSVGGGTSTYEQYF. The CDR3 DNA sequence: TGTGCCAGCAGCGTAGGGGGAGGGACCTCTACCTACGAGCAGTACTTC.

DNA for the CDR3: TGTGCCAGTAGTTCGACAGGGATGGAGACCCAGTACTTC. It yields the protein CASSSTGMETQYF. The rearrangement links TRBV19 to TRBJ2-5, with 7 positions matching TRBD1. Germline V gene data show CDR1 as LNHDA and CDR2 as SQIVND (reference sequence). The CDR3 has 13 residues. Germline trimming cut 5 bases from V and 5 bases from J; bases unmatched to any gene: 5.